This passage covers 23 T cell receptor beta chains from one sample sequenced in a study of shared clonotypes between healthy human individuals. The data were produced by immunoSEQ multiplex PCR, yet TCRdb's version contains in-frame clones alone and is incomplete. The table has about 2 million clones, over 85% seen once. Positive CCR7 selection of CD45RO-negative cells yielded the naive CD8 cells, and terminally differentiated effector memory CD45RA+ cells were excluded. Sequenced sample: naive CD8+ T cells sorted from blood. The receptors were sampled from a man between 18 and 29 years old in good health.

The chain uses TRBV13 and TRBJ1-2; TRBD1 matches at 10 bases. With V trimmed by 3 bases and J by 4 bases, 11 bases remained unmatched. The length of the CDR3 is 17 residues. The germline V gene has CDR1 PRHDT and CDR2 FYEKMQ (reference sequence). The CDR3 is CASSFDRGPPRGYGYTF. The DNA for the CDR3 is TGTGCCAGCAGCTTCGACAGGGGGCCCCCTCGGGGCTATGGCTACACCTTC.

The V and J genes are TRBV18 and TRBJ2-7, with D perhaps TRBD2 (6 bases). Germline lookup yields CDR1 KGHSH and CDR2 LQKENI. V was cut by 2 bases and J by 0 bases, with 17 bases left in between. This CDR3 comprises 17 residues. The CDR3: CASSPASLAVASYEQYF. As DNA, the CDR3 is TGTGCCAGCTCACCAGCCTCCTTAGCGGTCGCCTCCTACGAGCAGTACTTC.

This CDR3 is CASSELAGGLGADTQYF. CDR3 nucleotide sequence: TGCGCCAGCAGTGAACTAGCGGGGGGGTTAGGCGCAGATACGCAGTATTTT. This chain joins TRBV10-2 and TRBJ2-3; 13 bases fit TRBD2. Germline V gives CDR1 WSHSY, CDR2 SAAADI. The CDR3 spans 17 residues. J gave up 4 bases and V 3 bases, and 7 bases lay outside the gene matches.

The chain uses TRBV7-9 and TRBJ1-3; D unclear. The CDR3 has 13 residues. Germline CDR1 SEHNR, CDR2 FQNEAQ (reference sequence). V shed 5 bases and J shed 0 bases, with 5 bases lying between them. The CDR3 protein is CASSPDSGNTIYF. In nucleotides, the CDR3 is TGTGCCAGCAGCCCCGACTCTGGAAACACCATATATTTT.

J is TRBJ1-5 and V is TRBV6-1; D unclear. CDR1 and CDR2 from the germline V gene are MNHNS and SASEGT. V was clipped by 4 bases and J by 1 base, with 11 bases between them. This CDR3 is built from 15 residues. The CDR3 protein is CASSGWDRSNQPQHF. The CDR3 DNA is TGTGCCAGCAGTGGTTGGGATAGGAGCAATCAGCCCCAGCATTTT.

The CDR3 sequence is CASSPTGVSTDTQYF. In DNA, the CDR3 is TGTGCCAGCAGCCCGACAGGGGTTAGCACAGATACGCAGTATTTT. The V and J genes are TRBV9 and TRBJ2-3, with TRBD1 matching 8 bases. Looked up from germline, CDR1 is SGDLS and CDR2 is YYNGEE. The CDR3 covers 15 residues. V trimming: 4 bases; J trimming: 0 bases; junction bases outside the gene matches: 4.

Details on this clone: Other DNA sequences in the same sample also yield this CDR3. The J gene is TRBJ1-5, the V gene TRBV27; D is unresolved. The CDR3 has 12 residues. Trimming pared 3 bases from V and 4 bases from J, leaving 4 bases between. Per germline, CDR1 MNHEY and CDR2 SMNVEV (reference sequence). The CDR3 loop reads CASSFPNQPQHF. For the CDR3, the DNA is TGTGCCAGCAGTTTTCCAAATCAGCCCCAGCATTTT.

The rearrangement uses TRBV7-8 and TRBJ2-7, with D uncertain. Trimming left V 0 bases short and J 2 bases short, with 8 bases between. The length of the CDR3 is 14 residues. Germline V gene sequence: CDR1 SGHVS, CDR2 FQNEAQ. The chain's CDR3 is CASSLAARPYEQYF. The CDR3 DNA reads TGTGCCAGCAGCTTAGCCGCCAGACCCTACGAGCAGTACTTC.

The chain carries TRBV4-3 and TRBJ2-6; D gene ambiguous. Between the trimmed V and J ends, which lost 1 base and 0 bases, there was a span of 4 bases. The CDR3 sequence is 15 residues long. CDR1 is LGHNA, CDR2 YSLEER, per germline. For the CDR3, the DNA is TGCGCCAGCAGCCAAGGTATCTCTGGGGCCAACGTCCTGACTTTC. As protein: CASSQGISGANVLTF.

This chain connects TRBV7-2 to TRBJ2-7; 7 nucleotides align to TRBD1. After removal of 1 base from V and 1 base from J, the junction contained 1 base not matched to a gene. The germline V gene has CDR1 SGHTA and CDR2 FQGNSA. The CDR3 contains 14 residues. CDR3 amino acids: CASSLEGQSYEQYF. CDR3 coding DNA: TGTGCCAGCAGCTTAGAGGGACAGTCCTACGAGCAGTACTTC.

V is TRBV18 and J is TRBJ2-5; D is possibly TRBD1 (6 bases). The germline gives CDR1 KGHSH, CDR2 LQKENI. The ends were cut back, 3 bases at V and 4 bases at J, with 18 bases in the middle. The CDR3 consists of 16 residues. Here the CDR3 reads CASSPPRDTSRETQYF. The CDR3 region has the DNA TGTGCCAGCTCACCTCCTCGGGACACTTCGAGAGAGACCCAGTACTTC.

The genes are TRBV28 and TRBJ1-1; 7 nucleotides line up with TRBD1. This CDR3 comprises 13 residues. The ends lost 4 bases at V and 4 bases at J; junction bases unmatched: 3. The germline V gene encodes CDR1 MDHEN and CDR2 SYDVKM. The DNA for the CDR3 is TGTGCCAGCAGTTCTGACAGGGCCACTGAAGCTTTCTTT. It is translated as CASSSDRATEAFF.

The rearrangement uses TRBV4-3 and TRBJ2-7, with TRBD2 identical over 7 bases. From germline, CDR1 is LGHNA and CDR2 YSLEER. V shed 0 bases and J 5 bases; nucleotides not matched to a gene: 4. The CDR3 is made up of 14 amino acids. The CDR3 spells CASSQEPGRDEQYF. The CDR3 DNA reads TGCGCCAGCAGCCAAGAACCAGGGAGGGACGAGCAGTACTTC.

The V and J genes are TRBV7-9 and TRBJ1-1, with D possibly TRBD1 on 6 matching bases. The CDR3 has 15 residues. V was trimmed by 0 bases and J by 4 bases, leaving 12 bases between them. Germline values: CDR1 SEHNR, CDR2 FQNEAQ (reference sequence). The CDR3 DNA sequence: TGTGCCAGCAGCTTAGCCCGGCAGGGGACCACTGAAGCTTTCTTT. As protein: CASSLARQGTTEAFF.

The chain combines TRBV28 with TRBJ1-5; D call uncertain. This CDR3 contains 11 residues. The germline CDR1 and CDR2 sequences are MDHEN and SYDVKM. V lost 10 bases and J 5 bases, leaving 9 bases between the germline ends. The CDR3 is CAIGFHQPQHF. CDR3 coding DNA: TGTGCCATCGGTTTCCATCAGCCCCAGCATTTT.

The chain has TRBV19 and TRBJ2-7, with D possibly matching TRBD1 (6 bases). Germline assignment: CDR1 LNHDA and CDR2 SQIVND (reference sequence). Trimming removed 1 base at V and 3 bases at J, with 13 bases between. The CDR3 extends over 15 amino acids. CDR3 in amino acids: CASSIAQGKLYEQYF. The CDR3 DNA sequence: TGTGCCAGTAGTATAGCCCAGGGGAAGCTCTACGAGCAGTACTTC.

The gene calls are TRBV28 and TRBJ1-1; the match to TRBD1 covers 12 bases. V shed 1 base and J 6 bases; nucleotides not matched to a gene: 12. CDR1 and CDR2 from the germline V gene are MDHEN and SYDVKM. The CDR3 length is 18 residues. The CDR3: CASSLLGQGAEQGPEAFF. As DNA, the CDR3 is TGTGCCAGCAGTTTATTGGGACAGGGGGCTGAGCAGGGCCCTGAAGCTTTCTTT.

The chain joins TRBV5-4 to TRBJ2-1; D ambiguous. This CDR3 contains 13 residues. Trimming took 2 bases from V and 3 from J, leaving 6 bases between them. Looked up from germline, CDR1 is SGHNT and CDR2 is YYREEE (reference sequence). CDR3 DNA sequence: TGTGCCAGCAGCTTTCAGAACTACAATGAGCAGTTCTTC. Encoded protein: CASSFQNYNEQFF.

In this sample, this clone turned up once. J is TRBJ1-1 and V is TRBV7-9; TRBD1 matches at 7 bases. The CDR3 is 15 residues long. J was trimmed by 2 bases and V by 1 base; bases with no gene match: 4. Germline CDR1 and CDR2: SEHNR and FQNEAQ (reference sequence). This CDR3 is CASSLVGQANTEAFF. CDR3 nucleotide sequence: TGTGCCAGCAGCTTAGTTGGACAGGCCAACACTGAAGCTTTCTTT.

The gene calls are TRBV28 and TRBJ2-1; D assignment may be TRBD1 or TRBD2 (5 bases each). CDR1 is MDHEN and CDR2 is SYDVKM in the germline V gene. The germline V and J ends were trimmed by 4 bases and 10 bases, with 11 bases remaining between them. This CDR3 has 12 amino acids. CDR3: CASSSPGREQFF. The CDR3 DNA follows: TGTGCCAGCAGTTCACCGGGGCGAGAGCAGTTCTTC. Full variable domain (missing parts from reference TRBV28 and TRBJ2-1): DVKVTQSSRYLVKRTGEKVFLECVQDMDHENMFWYRQDPGLGLRLIYFSYDVKMKEKGDIPEGYSVSREKKERFSLILESASTNQTSMYLCASSSPGREQFFGPGTRLTVL.

Turning to this clone: The sample contains more than one DNA sequence encoding this CDR3. The chain is built from TRBV2 and TRBJ2-3, with D unclear. V was clipped by 4 bases and J by 4 bases, with 0 bases between them. This CDR3 region has 10 residues. CDR1 is SNHLY, CDR2 FYNNEI, per germline. CDR3 sequence reads: CASSADTQYF. CDR3 DNA sequence: TGTGCCAGCAGTGCAGATACGCAGTATTTT.

About this clone itself: Other DNA sequences in the same sample also yield this CDR3. The chain combines TRBV9 with TRBJ1-1; a possible D gene is TRBD1 (5 bases). The CDR3 covers 13 residues. V was cut by 3 bases and J by 4 bases, with 10 bases left in between. The germline gives CDR1 SGDLS, CDR2 YYNGEE. DNA for the CDR3: TGTGCCAGCAGCGCCCCGGGGGGCACTGAAGCTTTCTTT. It yields the protein CASSAPGGTEAFF. Drawing the rest from reference TRBV9 and TRBJ1-1, the complete variable domain is DSGVTQTPKHLITATGQRVTLRCSPRSGDLSVYWYQQSLDQGLQFLIQYYNGEERAKGNILERFSAQQFPDLHSELNLSSLELGDSALYFCASSAPGGTEAFFGQGTRLTVV.

J is TRBJ2-1 and V is TRBV11-3; TRBD2 matches at 7 bases. V dropped 2 bases and J dropped 5; count of bases not matched to a gene: 6. CDR1 is SGHNT and CDR2 is YENEEA in the germline V gene. The CDR3 length is 15 residues. In DNA form, the CDR3 reads TGTGCCAGCAGCTTAACGGCTAGCGGACACAATGAGCAGTTCTTC. Its translation is CASSLTASGHNEQFF.